This entry concerns a single T cell receptor (beta chain). Its antigen remains unidentified. This CDR3 contains 13 residues. The V end was cut by 6 bases, the J end by 4 bases, with 16 bases between. Germline-derived CDR1 and CDR2 are DFQATT and SNEGSKA (reference sequence). The sample is drawn from a study of T cell repertoires in cytomegalovirus infection. Study at large: The public TCR beta signatures pointed to both CMV infection and matching HLA type.

TCRdb recomputed calls from the reads with MiXCR, one row per CDR3 protein. The data show 350,000 to 400,000 distinct CDR3 sequences, with approximately 35% seen just once and 13% held by the top ten. The J gene is TRBJ2-7, the V gene TRBV20-1; TRBD1 is a possible D gene (5 bases). Specimen: cultured PBMCs, collected from culture after CMV antigen stimulation. This clonotype was sampled from a human donor in good health (CMV status not recorded). Some clones in this sample may be carry-over from other donors' samples. CDR3 loop: CSAASDKSYEQYV. As DNA, the CDR3 is TGCAGTGCAGCCTCGGACAAATCTTACGAGCAGTACGTC.